This record concerns one T cell receptor beta chain sequence. The sample comes from a study of shared clonotypes between healthy human individuals. Trimming removed 4 bases from V and 4 bases from J, with 14 bases in between. The germline gives CDR1 SGHNT, CDR2 YYREEE (reference sequence). This CDR3 is 14 amino acids long. Data came from immunoSEQ multiplex PCR; TCRdb stores just in-frame clones and leaves some out. The sample carries about 490,000 clones, over 75% recorded once. Material for sequencing was PBMCs. The chain uses TRBV5-4 and TRBJ2-5; possibly TRBD1 or TRBD2 for D (5 bases each). This receptor was taken from a woman between 35 and 50 years old in good health. Some clones in this sample may be carry-over from other donors' samples. The CDR3 DNA sequence: TGTGCCAGCAGCCCGAGGGGCAGCTCAGAGACCCAGTACTTC. This sequence encodes CASSPRGSSETQYF.